The T cell receptor beta chain under discussion was sequenced for a study of blood T cell repertoires in COVID-19 (dated by TCRdb to between 2020 and 2021). Regarding the complete study: The collaborator samples originated in the United States, Italy and Spain and spanned the acute and convalescent phases of COVID-19. The prospective study material was composed of cDNA or gDNA derived from T cells, B-cell-depleted T cells, or PBMCs. Subjects who had been exposed to COVID-19, were actively infected with it, or had recovered from it provided the deeply sampled blood TCRbeta repertoires that made up the dataset. The repertoires were released in a freely available public database meant as a resource for research on the immune response to SARS-CoV-2. Samples were obtained from the ongoing ImmuneRACE study (first 160 participants) and from over a thousand subjects provided by 6 global collaborators. Sample metadata almost always included a de-identified subject ID, COVID-19 status, age in years and sex. Where HLA class I and class II types were available, the types were taken from metadata supplied by the sample provider, not from assay-based typing. Overall results and qualifications from the work: How much clinical and demographic metadata was included differed by source and by participant, and the metadata was provided uncurated.

Regarding this clone: Its specific antigen is unknown. No quality values exist for individual bases; no much larger clone is one base distant.

CDR1 and CDR2 are drawn from the germline V gene: KGHSH, LQKENI. From cysteine to phenylalanine, the CDR3 is 15 amino acids long. Of all the DNA, just the CDR3 is kept, 45 bases in frame from base 1. V and J are trimmed by 2 bases and 6 bases, and the gene matches miss 7 bases of the junction. Each collaborating institution followed its own protocols to collect whole blood in K2EDTA tubes. For TCRbeta analysis, collaborator samples were shipped as frozen whole blood, as isolated PBMCs, or as DNA extracted from either sample type. TCRbeta CDR3 regions were amplified from genomic DNA by means of the immunoSEQ Assay, a bias-controlled multiplex PCR. Turning to the authors' computational methods: Within the assay, amplification of reference gene primers was used to estimate how many nucleated cells each sample contained. Sequence reads were collapsed and filtered to measure the absolute abundance of every unique TCRbeta CDR3 rearrangement. For each sample, productive Simpson clonality was calculated as the square root of Simpson's diversity index across productive rearrangements. TCRdb provides this immuneACCESS table in a form limited to in-frame rearrangements. Some clones are lacking; in checked studies, under half of them reflect an unresolved V gene, and why the rest are absent is not known. That table is the source of V, J and clone size, and D and trimming were worked out from the DNA. A total of about 74,000 clones appear in this sample, roughly 84% of them only once. The leading ten clones occupy approximately 3% of the sample.

The sequencing sample was made of peripheral blood. The receptor was derived from a man aged 65-85 years with active or convalescent COVID-19. The V gene is TRBV18 and the J gene is TRBJ2-3; TRBD2 matches 8 bases in the middle. The CDR3 reads as follows: CASSPAAGVWDTQYF. The DNA sequence follows: TGTGCCAGCTCACCAGCAGCGGGAGTGTGGGATACGCAGTATTTT.